These 26 T cell receptor beta chains share one sample of origin, sequenced in a study of blood T cell repertoires in COVID-19. Clones were sequenced by immunoSEQ multiplex PCR, and TCRdb holds only the in-frame ones, with some missing. The sample lists roughly 500,000 clones, roughly 87% seen once, with 0.75% to 0.9% in the top ten. Sequencing used peripheral blood. The receptors derive from a man between 18 and 29 years old with COVID-19, enrolled during active disease.

The chain has TRBV9 and TRBJ2-5, with a tentative D call TRBD1 (6 bases). This CDR3 has 15 residues. CDR1 SGDLS and CDR2 YYNGEE come from the germline V gene. The germline V and J ends were trimmed by 0 bases and 4 bases, with 13 bases remaining between them. CDR3 sequence reads: CASSVAQGWGETQYF. CDR3 nucleotide sequence: TGTGCCAGCAGCGTAGCACAGGGATGGGGAGAGACCCAGTACTTC.

This chain connects TRBV5-1 to TRBJ2-2; 12 bases line up with TRBD1. The CDR3 length is 18 residues. Per the germline V gene, CDR1 is SGHRS and CDR2 is YFSETQ. V gave up 0 bases and J gave up 4 bases; unmatched junction bases: 7. CDR3 DNA sequence: TGCGCCAGCAGCTTGGGACTGGGACAGGGGGCGCTCACCGGGGAGCTGTTTTTT. This sequence encodes CASSLGLGQGALTGELFF.

V gene TRBV19 combines with J gene TRBJ1-2; TRBD1 is a possible D gene (5 bases). Germline loops: CDR1 LNHDA, CDR2 SQIVND (reference sequence). The CDR3 has 15 amino acids. V lost 3 bases, J lost 8 bases, and 19 bases lay in between. CDR3 sequence reads: CASSIATRARGGYTF. CDR3 coding DNA: TGTGCCAGTAGTATTGCCACCCGTGCAAGGGGAGGCTACACCTTC.

The rearrangement uses TRBV7-9 and TRBJ2-5; 13 nucleotides align to TRBD2. V gave up 5 bases and J gave up 5 bases; unmatched junction bases: 8. Germline CDR1 is SEHNR and CDR2 is FQNEAQ (reference sequence). The CDR3 is made up of 16 amino acids. CDR3 coding DNA: TGTGCCAGCAGCCCCGGACTAGCGGGAGTGCGGGAGACCCAGTACTTC. This codes for CASSPGLAGVRETQYF.

This clone occurred many times. The V gene is TRBV7-6, the J gene TRBJ1-1; D unresolved. Germline CDR1 is SGHVS and CDR2 is FNYEAQ. The CDR3 consists of 13 residues. Trimming pared 3 bases from V and 6 bases from J, leaving 11 bases between. This CDR3 reads CASSFRPSAEAFF. CDR3 DNA: TGTGCCAGCAGCTTCCGCCCGAGCGCTGAAGCTTTCTTT.

The chain has TRBV21-1 and TRBJ2-2; the D call in the table, TRBD2, was not verified against the DNA. TRBV21-1 is a known pseudogene. The CDR3 sequence is 15 residues long. The CDR3, as DNA: TGTGCCAGCAGCAAAGTTGCGGGAGTGGCCGGGGAGCTGTTTTTT. Translating it yields CASSKVAGVAGELFF.

This chain connects TRBV6-5 to TRBJ1-1; unclear D gene. The germline gives CDR1 MNHEY, CDR2 SVGAGI. With 6 bases removed from V and 1 base from J, the gap between germline ends came to 9 bases. The CDR3 sequence is 13 residues long. The CDR3 region has the DNA TGTGCCAGCAGCACGGGGAGGAACACTGAAGCTTTCTTT. Its translation: CASSTGRNTEAFF.

V gene TRBV9 combines with J gene TRBJ1-1; 8 nucleotides agree with TRBD1. The CDR3 is made up of 13 amino acids. Germline V gives CDR1 SGDLS, CDR2 YYNGEE. Trimming took 2 bases from V and 10 from J; bases not matched to a gene: 7. The CDR3 spells CASSVGGGTGAFF. The DNA for the CDR3 is TGTGCCAGCAGCGTTGGAGGGGGGACAGGAGCTTTCTTT.

The chain combines TRBV10-3 with TRBJ1-1; tentatively, D is TRBD1 (5 bases). V lost 3 bases and J 6 bases, leaving 14 bases between the germline ends. Germline loops: CDR1 ENHRY, CDR2 SYGVKD. CDR3 length equals 14 residues. The CDR3 coding sequence is TGTGCCATCAGTGAATGGGAGGGGAGGCCTGAAGCTTTCTTT. It translates to CAISEWEGRPEAFF.

The V gene is TRBV19, the J gene TRBJ2-7, with D perhaps TRBD2 (6 bases). CDR3 length: 12 residues. Trimming cost V 3 bases and J 6 bases, with 9 bases left between them. Per the germline V gene, CDR1 is LNHDA and CDR2 is SQIVND (reference sequence). This CDR3 is CASSMGGTEQYF. The CDR3 DNA reads TGTGCCAGTAGTATGGGCGGGACCGAGCAGTACTTC.

The chain has TRBV15 and TRBJ2-7; possible D gene TRBD2, 6 bases. This CDR3 has 13 residues. Germline assignment: CDR1 LNHNV and CDR2 YYDKDF (reference sequence). V shed 0 bases and J shed 4 bases, with 7 bases lying between them. CDR3 sequence: CATSREGGYEQYF. The CDR3 DNA is TGTGCCACCAGCAGAGAGGGGGGATACGAGCAGTACTTC.

The chain has TRBV2 and TRBJ2-7; 7 bases agree with TRBD1. Per germline, CDR1 SNHLY and CDR2 FYNNEI. The CDR3 sequence is 14 residues long. After removal of 4 bases from V and 4 bases from J, the junction contained 7 bases not matched to a gene. DNA of the CDR3: TGTGCCAGCAGTGTCCCAGGGGGTAGGTACGAGCAGTACTTC. Amino acid sequence: CASSVPGGRYEQYF. The complete variable domain, with remaining parts taken from reference TRBV2 and TRBJ2-7, reads EPEVTQTPSHQVTQMGQEVILRCVPISNHLYFYWYRQILGQKVEFLVSFYNNEISEKSEIFDDQFSVERPDGSNFTLKIRSTKLEDSAMYFCASSVPGGRYEQYFGPGTRLTVT.

The chain recombines TRBV12-3 or TRBV12-4 with TRBJ1-1; 7 positions agree with TRBD1. The CDR3 extends over 13 amino acids. J was trimmed by 4 bases and V by 6 bases; bases with no gene match: 5. This CDR3 reads CASRSGGSTEAFF. For the CDR3, the DNA is TGTGCCAGCAGGTCAGGGGGTAGCACTGAAGCTTTCTTT.

The CDR3 protein is CASSPAVGAHYEQYF. The CDR3, as DNA: TGTGCCAGCAGCCCCGCGGTTGGGGCCCACTACGAGCAGTACTTC. The rearrangement uses TRBV5-5 and TRBJ2-7; weak D call: TRBD1 (5 bases). CDR1 is SGHKS and CDR2 is YYEKEE in the germline V gene (reference sequence). Trimming pared 4 bases from V and 3 bases from J, leaving 17 bases between. CDR3 length equals 15 residues.

CDR3 in DNA: TGTGCCAGTAGTAAGGACAGATCGTCCGCCCCTATGATCTATGGCTACACCTTC. Residues: CASSKDRSSAPMIYGYTF. The chain links TRBV19 to TRBJ1-2; a possible D gene is TRBD1 (6 bases). Looked up from germline, CDR1 is LNHDA and CDR2 is SQIVND (reference sequence). This CDR3 contains 18 residues. V gave up 4 bases and J gave up 4 bases, with 25 bases separating them. The full variable domain, rest sourced from reference TRBV19 and TRBJ1-2, is DGGITQSPKYLFRKEGQNVTLSCEQNLNHDAMYWYRQDPGQGLRLIYYSQIVNDFQKGDIAEGYSVSREKKESFPLTVTSAQKNPTAFYLCASSKDRSSAPMIYGYTFGSGTRLTVV.

The rearrangement links TRBV28 to TRBJ2-3; the D gene is possibly TRBD2 (5 bases). Germline-derived CDR1 and CDR2 are MDHEN and SYDVKM. Between the trimmed V and J ends, which lost 3 bases and 12 bases, there was a span of 7 bases. The CDR3 runs 10 residues. The CDR3 region has the DNA TGTGCCAGCAGTTTTACGGGACAGTATTTT. It codes for CASSFTGQYF.

The chain carries TRBV5-1 and TRBJ2-3; weak D call: TRBD1 (6 bases). CDR3 size: 13 residues. From germline, CDR1 is SGHRS and CDR2 YFSETQ. V lost 4 bases and J 2 bases, leaving 8 bases between the germline ends. The CDR3: CASSQGPTDTQYF. The CDR3 DNA reads as TGCGCCAGCAGCCAGGGGCCCACAGATACGCAGTATTTT.

The CDR3 spells CASSLMRGSSYNEQFF. The DNA of the CDR3 is TGCGCCAGCAGCTTGATGAGGGGGAGCTCCTACAATGAGCAGTTCTTC. The rearrangement joins TRBV5-1 to TRBJ2-1; possible D gene TRBD1, 6 bases. CDR1 and CDR2 (germline): SGHRS, YFSETQ. There are 16 residues in the CDR3. Deletions cut 1 base from V and 0 bases from J, with 11 bases between.

The rearrangement links TRBV24-1 to TRBJ2-6; tentatively, D is TRBD2 (5 bases). The CDR3 is made up of 16 amino acids. With 4 bases removed from V and 1 base from J, the gap between germline ends came to 10 bases. Germline lookup yields CDR1 KGHDR and CDR2 SFDVKD. The CDR3 loop is CATSDNRGSGANVLTF. Here the CDR3 DNA reads TGTGCCACCAGTGACAACCGGGGTTCTGGGGCCAACGTCCTGACTTTC.

This clone turned up a few times. The chain carries TRBV19 and TRBJ2-7, with 10 bases that match TRBD1. Unmatched junction bases numbered 2, after V lost 4 bases and J lost 2 bases. CDR3 length equals 14 residues. The V gene's germline CDR1 is LNHDA and CDR2 SQIVND (reference sequence). The CDR3 bases are TGTGCCAGTAGTACCGGGACAGGGGCCTACGAGCAGTACTTC. This sequence encodes CASSTGTGAYEQYF.

This clone was observed a handful of times. The V and J genes are TRBV12-3 or TRBV12-4 and TRBJ1-1; 9 bases agree with TRBD1. The CDR3 is 13 residues long. V was pared by 7 bases and J by 3 bases, with 3 bases of the junction left unmatched. The chain's CDR3 is CASIDRGYTEAFF. The CDR3 DNA reads TGTGCCAGCATCGACAGGGGGTACACTGAAGCTTTCTTT.

CDR3 coding DNA: TGTGCCAGCGCCGGGACAGGGACCATGAACACTGAAGCTTTCTTT. This gives the protein CASAGTGTMNTEAFF. The chain links TRBV6-5 to TRBJ1-1, with 9 bases that match TRBD1. CDR1 is MNHEY, CDR2 SVGAGI, per germline. This CDR3 has 15 amino acids. Unmatched junction bases numbered 7, after V lost 8 bases and J lost 0 bases.

The chain uses TRBV3-1 (or the pseudogene TRBV3-2) and TRBJ2-1; D might be TRBD1 (5 bases). CDR1 and CDR2 (germline): LGHDT, YNNKEL (reference sequence). V dropped 4 bases and J dropped 4 bases, with 17 bases sitting between them. This CDR3 has 16 residues. The CDR3 is CASSPSGNTKYNEQFF. As DNA, the CDR3 is TGTGCCAGCAGCCCCTCAGGGAACACGAAGTACAATGAGCAGTTCTTC.

This clone was observed once. The chain has TRBV19 and TRBJ2-5; perhaps TRBD2 as D (6 bases). Germline CDR1 reads LNHDA; CDR2 reads SQIVND (reference sequence). V was shortened by 3 bases and J by 4 bases, with 12 bases between the two germline ends. The CDR3 is made up of 14 amino acids. This CDR3 is CASSIAGLGETQYF. As DNA, the CDR3 is TGTGCCAGTAGTATCGCGGGGCTGGGAGAGACCCAGTACTTC.

This chain connects TRBV20-1 to TRBJ2-5, with D perhaps matching TRBD1 (6 bases). Germline CDR1 and CDR2: DFQATT and SNEGSKA (reference sequence). The V and J ends lost 3 bases and 2 bases respectively, with 10 bases between them. The CDR3 has 13 residues. The CDR3 is CSASNRAQETQYF. As DNA, the CDR3 is TGCAGTGCTAGTAACAGGGCGCAAGAGACCCAGTACTTC.

This chain uses TRBV19 with TRBJ2-7, with 9 bases fitting TRBD2. This CDR3 is built from 17 residues. Germline V gene sequence: CDR1 LNHDA, CDR2 SQIVND (reference sequence). Trimming cost V 1 base and J 3 bases; bases outside gene matches: 10. The CDR3 region is CASSIVWLAGKGYEQYF. For the CDR3, the DNA is TGTGCCAGTAGTATAGTATGGCTAGCGGGAAAGGGCTACGAGCAGTACTTC.